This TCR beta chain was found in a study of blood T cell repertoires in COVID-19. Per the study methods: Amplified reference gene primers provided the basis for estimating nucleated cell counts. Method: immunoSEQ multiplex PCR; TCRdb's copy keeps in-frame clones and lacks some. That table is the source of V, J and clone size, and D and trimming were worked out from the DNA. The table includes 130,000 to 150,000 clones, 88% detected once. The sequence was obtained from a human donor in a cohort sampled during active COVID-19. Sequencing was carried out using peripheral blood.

CDR3 region: CASRPRVANNEQFF. CDR3 sequence (DNA): TGTGCCAGCAGGCCGCGGGTAGCGAACAATGAGCAGTTCTTC. The chain carries TRBV6-5 and TRBJ2-1; D perhaps matches TRBD2 (5 bases). Per germline, CDR1 MNHEY and CDR2 SVGAGI. V was cut by 6 bases and J by 5 bases, with 14 bases left in between. The CDR3 runs 14 residues.